This T cell receptor beta chain was recovered during a study of OX40 agonist ivuxolimab in advanced cancers. On this clone itself: Additional DNA sequences in this sample encode the identical CDR3.

Sequencing was performed with immunoSEQ multiplex PCR; in TCRdb, only in-frame clones are kept and a portion is missing. The sample yields 56,000 or so clones, roughly 82% seen once. Germline values: CDR1 MDHEN, CDR2 SYDVKM. With 5 bases removed from V and 2 bases from J, the gap between germline ends came to 15 bases. This CDR3 has 15 amino acids. This material consisted of CD4+ or CD8+ T cells sorted from blood, taken in a trial of the OX40 agonist ivuxolimab. The chain employs TRBV28 and TRBJ2-5; the D gene is possibly TRBD2 (6 bases). The sequence came from an adult with an advanced solid tumor such as melanoma, head and neck, liver or kidney cancer. CDR3 loop: CASSPRGGTQETQYF. CDR3 sequence (DNA): TGTGCCAGCAGTCCTCGTGGGGGGACGCAAGAGACCCAGTACTTC.